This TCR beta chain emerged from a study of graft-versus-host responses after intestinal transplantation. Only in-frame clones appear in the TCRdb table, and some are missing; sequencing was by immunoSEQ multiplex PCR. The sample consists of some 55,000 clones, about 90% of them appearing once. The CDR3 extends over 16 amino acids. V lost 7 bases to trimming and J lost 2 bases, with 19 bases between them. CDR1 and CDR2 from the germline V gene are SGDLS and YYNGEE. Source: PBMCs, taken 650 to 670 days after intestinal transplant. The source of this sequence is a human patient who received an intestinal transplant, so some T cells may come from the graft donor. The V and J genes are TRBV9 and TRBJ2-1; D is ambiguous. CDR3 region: CASSSQKGPAYNEQFF. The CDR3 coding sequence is TGTGCCAGCTCGAGCCAAAAAGGCCCAGCCTACAATGAGCAGTTCTTC.